A single sample gave rise to the 20 T cell receptor beta chains below, sequenced in a study of T cell changes during pregnancy in multiple sclerosis. Profiling relied on immunoSEQ multiplex PCR, and the TCRdb table lists in-frame clones only, not all of them. This table holds about 40,000 clones, about 94% found once. This specimen was peripheral blood, taken in the third trimester of pregnancy. The receptors shown here come from a female donor with multiple sclerosis, enrolled in a pregnancy study.

V usage is TRBV6-6 and J usage is TRBJ2-7; 8 bases map to TRBD2. Germline V gives CDR1 MNHNY, CDR2 SVGAGI (reference sequence). CDR3 length: 14 residues. Losses at the gene ends were 5 bases for V and 5 bases for J; bases not matched to a gene: 8. This CDR3 is CASSTRLARDEQYF. The CDR3 DNA reads TGTGCCAGCAGTACAAGACTAGCGAGGGACGAGCAGTACTTC.

The V and J genes are TRBV12-5 and TRBJ2-3; no reliable D call. The CDR3 is 15 residues long. Trimming shortened V by 4 bases and J by 2 bases, and 13 bases separated the two germline ends. Germline lookup yields CDR1 LGHNT and CDR2 FRNRAP. CDR3 region: CASGSRLPATDTQYF. CDR3 sequence (DNA): TGTGCTAGTGGTTCGCGACTCCCGGCCACAGATACGCAGTATTTT.

This clone was detected only once. The chain has TRBV9 and TRBJ1-2, with a tentative D call TRBD1 (5 bases). Trimming shortened V by 3 bases and J by 4 bases, and 25 bases separated the two germline ends. This CDR3 has 18 amino acids. In germline, CDR1 is SGDLS, CDR2 YYNGEE. CDR3 loop: CASSAPAGRAGHVYGYTF. CDR3 in DNA: TGTGCCAGCAGCGCACCCGCTGGGAGGGCGGGGCACGTCTATGGCTACACCTTC.

This chain connects TRBV5-6 to TRBJ2-7; 15 bases are shared with TRBD2. Looked up from germline, CDR1 is SGHDT and CDR2 is YYEEEE. The CDR3 runs 19 residues. The V and J ends lost 2 bases and 1 base, in that order; junction bases with no gene match: 10. CDR3 in amino acids: CASSLGTSGRILRSYEQYF. The CDR3 DNA sequence: TGTGCCAGCAGCTTAGGGACTAGCGGGAGGATTCTTCGATCCTACGAGCAGTACTTC.

J is TRBJ2-1 and V is TRBV6-1; 9 nucleotides match TRBD2. Germline V gene lookup returns CDR1 MNHNS and CDR2 SASEGT. This CDR3 comprises 17 residues. The V and J ends lost 2 bases and 4 bases, in that order; junction bases with no gene match: 9. The CDR3 sequence is CASSEIPGGRGYNEQFF. The CDR3, as DNA: TGTGCCAGCAGTGAAATCCCCGGCGGGAGGGGGTACAATGAGCAGTTCTTC.

CDR3 protein: CASSYGLAGGKETQYF. The CDR3 DNA reads TGCGCCAGCAGCTACGGACTAGCGGGGGGGAAAGAGACCCAGTACTTC. The rearrangement uses TRBV5-1 and TRBJ2-5, with 15 bases lining up with TRBD2. The CDR3 has 16 amino acids. V shed 3 bases, J shed 3 bases, and the junction held 3 bases outside the gene matches. Germline V gene sequence: CDR1 SGHRS, CDR2 YFSETQ.

Here the CDR3 reads CSWGGSYEQYF. In DNA form, the CDR3 reads TGCTCCTGGGGGGGGTCCTACGAGCAGTACTTC. J is TRBJ2-7 and V is TRBV20-1; TRBD2 agrees at 7 bases. The CDR3 consists of 11 residues. Germline loops: CDR1 DFQATT, CDR2 SNEGSKA (reference sequence).

V gene TRBV6-4 combines with J gene TRBJ2-7; TRBD2 agrees at 11 bases. CDR3 length: 13 residues. J was trimmed by 6 bases and V by 6 bases; bases with no gene match: 4. Per the germline V gene, CDR1 is MRHNA and CDR2 is SNTAGT. CDR3 coding DNA: TGTGCCAGCAGCCTAGCGGGGGGAAGCGAGCAGTACTTC. Translating gives CASSLAGGSEQYF.

The chain joins TRBV27 to TRBJ2-5; 7 positions agree with TRBD1. The V gene's germline CDR1 is MNHEY and CDR2 SMNVEV (reference sequence). V shed 5 bases and J 0 bases; nucleotides not matched to a gene: 15. The CDR3 covers 18 residues. The CDR3 region is CASSPGTVEVLYQETQYF. The CDR3, as DNA: TGTGCCAGCAGTCCTGGGACAGTTGAAGTCCTGTACCAAGAGACCCAGTACTTC.

V gene TRBV10-3 combines with J gene TRBJ1-1; 8 bases fit TRBD1. Germline V gene sequence: CDR1 ENHRY, CDR2 SYGVKD. V trimming: 8 bases; J trimming: 5 bases; junction bases outside the gene matches: 7. This CDR3 has 13 amino acids. This chain's CDR3 is CAILEQGATEAFF. CDR3 nucleotide sequence: TGTGCCATCTTAGAGCAGGGGGCGACTGAAGCTTTCTTT.

The chain has TRBV5-1 and TRBJ2-7; D perhaps matches TRBD2 (6 bases). The CDR3 runs 15 residues. V was trimmed by 0 bases and J by 1 base, leaving 11 bases between them. CDR1 and CDR2 from the germline V gene are SGHRS and YFSETQ. The chain's CDR3 is CASSLAGATSYEQYF. The CDR3 DNA follows: TGCGCCAGCAGCTTGGCGGGAGCTACATCCTACGAGCAGTACTTC.

Here the CDR3 DNA reads TGCAGCGTCGTGACTAGCGGAGCGGGAAATGAGCAGTTCTTC. Translated: CSVVTSGAGNEQFF. The rearrangement links TRBV29-1 to TRBJ2-1, with 9 bases that match TRBD2. Germline V gene sequence: CDR1 SQVTM, CDR2 ANQGSEA. Unmatched junction bases numbered 10, after V lost 6 bases and J lost 7 bases. This CDR3 comprises 14 residues.

The chain's CDR3 is CASSLDRGGYGYTF. The DNA for the CDR3 is TGTGCCAGCAGCTTGGACAGGGGTGGGTATGGCTACACCTTC. The chain joins TRBV5-5 to TRBJ1-2, with TRBD1 identical over 7 bases. CDR3 length: 14 amino acids. J gave up 5 bases and V 0 bases, and 4 bases lay outside the gene matches. Germline V gene data show CDR1 as SGHKS and CDR2 as YYEKEE (reference sequence).

V usage is TRBV6-6 and J usage is TRBJ2-5; possible D gene TRBD1, 6 bases. Trimming cost V 5 bases and J 5 bases, with 15 bases left between them. This CDR3 has 14 residues. CDR1 and CDR2 (germline): MNHNY, SVGAGI (reference sequence). CDR3 bases: TGTGCCAGCAGTGGAGCAGGGGATGGGGAGACCCAGTACTTC. It is translated as CASSGAGDGETQYF.

The gene calls are TRBV6-6 and TRBJ2-2, with no clear D. The CDR3 spans 13 residues. Germline V CDR1 and CDR2: MNHNY, SVGAGI (reference sequence). Trimming removed 4 bases at V and 1 base at J, with 4 bases between. The CDR3 protein is CASSSLNTGELFF. Written as DNA, the CDR3 is TGTGCCAGCAGTTCCTTGAACACCGGGGAGCTGTTTTTT.

This clone was observed a few times. The genes are TRBV4-1 and TRBJ2-7, with 9 positions matching TRBD1. From germline, CDR1 is MGHRA and CDR2 YSYEKL. Trimming took 4 bases from V and 2 from J; bases not matched to a gene: 6. There are 15 residues in the CDR3. The CDR3 sequence: CASSPGQGPTYEQYF. CDR3 sequence (DNA): TGCGCCAGCAGCCCCGGACAGGGGCCAACCTACGAGCAGTACTTC.

This rearrangement joins TRBV15 to TRBJ1-3, with unresolved D. From germline, CDR1 is LNHNV and CDR2 YYDKDF (reference sequence). The CDR3 sequence is 17 residues long. Trimming cost V 0 bases and J 1 base, with 13 bases left between them. As DNA, the CDR3 is TGTGCCACCAGCAGAGAAGGACGGACTCTTTCTGGAAACACCATATATTTT. This codes for CATSREGRTLSGNTIYF.

The V call is TRBV27, the J call TRBJ2-3; TRBD2 matches 7 bases. Germline CDR1 is MNHEY and CDR2 is SMNVEV (reference sequence). V was pared by 2 bases and J by 3 bases, with 5 bases of the junction left unmatched. The CDR3 sequence is 15 residues long. DNA for the CDR3: TGTGCCAGCAGTTTACTAGCGGTCCCGACAGATACGCAGTATTTT. Its translation is CASSLLAVPTDTQYF.

This rearrangement joins TRBV28 to TRBJ2-2; 10 bases are shared with TRBD2. This CDR3 has 14 residues. Germline values: CDR1 MDHEN, CDR2 SYDVKM. V was clipped by 5 bases and J by 7 bases; unmatched bases: 4. This chain's CDR3 is CASSRAGGFGELFF. CDR3 DNA sequence: TGTGCCAGCAGTAGAGCGGGAGGGTTCGGGGAGCTGTTTTTT.

This chain connects TRBV19 to TRBJ1-6, with 7 bases fitting TRBD1. In germline, CDR1 is LNHDA, CDR2 SQIVND (reference sequence). With 6 bases clipped from V and 0 bases from J, the junction kept 5 bases outside the gene matches. The CDR3 contains 16 residues. Here the CDR3 DNA reads TGTGCCAGTAGCAACAGACAGGGCTCCTATAATTCACCCCTCCACTTT. The encoded protein is CASSNRQGSYNSPLHF. The full variable domain, with the rest looked up from reference TRBV19 and TRBJ1-6, is DGGITQSPKYLFRKEGQNVTLSCEQNLNHDAMYWYRQDPGQGLRLIYYSQIVNDFQKGDIAEGYSVSREKKESFPLTVTSAQKNPTAFYLCASSNRQGSYNSPLHFGNGTRLTVT.